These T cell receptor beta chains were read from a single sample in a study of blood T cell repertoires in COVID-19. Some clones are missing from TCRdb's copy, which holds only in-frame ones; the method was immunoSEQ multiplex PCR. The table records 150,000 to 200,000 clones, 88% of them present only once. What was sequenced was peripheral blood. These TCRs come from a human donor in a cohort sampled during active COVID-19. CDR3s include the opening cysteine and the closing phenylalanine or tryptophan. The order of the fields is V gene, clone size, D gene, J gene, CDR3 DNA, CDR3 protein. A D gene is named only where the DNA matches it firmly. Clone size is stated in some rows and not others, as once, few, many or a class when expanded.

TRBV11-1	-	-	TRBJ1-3	TGTGCCAGCAGCCAACACAGGGAGAGAAACACCATATATTTT	CASSQHRERNTIYF
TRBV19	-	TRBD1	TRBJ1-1	TGTGCCAGTACCGAGGCCGGGACAGAGAACACTGAAGCTTTCTTT	CASTEAGTENTEAFF
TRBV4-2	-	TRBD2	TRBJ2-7	TGTGCCAGCAGCCAAGCTGGGGCGGGACTAGCCTACGAGCAGTACTTC	CASSQAGAGLAYEQYF
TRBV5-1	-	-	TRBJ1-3	TGCGCCAGCAGCTTGGCAGCAGGCTCTGGAAACACCATATATTTT	CASSLAAGSGNTIYF
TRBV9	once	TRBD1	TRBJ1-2	TGTGCCAGCAGCGTCGAGACAGGGGGCTATGGCTACACCTTC	CASSVETGGYGYTF
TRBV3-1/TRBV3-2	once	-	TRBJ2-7	TGTGCCAGTCCCAGGTGGGAGCAGTACTTC	CASPRWEQYF
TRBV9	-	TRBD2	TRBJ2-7	TGTGCCAGCAGCGTTGATCAGCGGGAAACCTACGAGCAGTACTTC	CASSVDQRETYEQYF
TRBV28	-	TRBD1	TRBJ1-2	TGTGCCAGCAGTTTATCTTGGTCATGGGACAGTAACTATGGCTACACCTTC	CASSLSWSWDSNYGYTF
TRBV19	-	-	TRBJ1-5	TGTGCCAGTGCAGTCCTAGTAGGTCAGCCCCAGCATTTT	CASAVLVGQPQHF
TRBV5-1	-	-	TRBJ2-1	TGCGCCAGCCAACCGACGACTAGGCCCCGGAATGAGCAGTTCTTC	CASQPTTRPRNEQFF
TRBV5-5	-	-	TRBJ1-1	TGTGCCAGCAGCTTCCCGGCCGGTGGAGCGAACACTGAAGCTTTCTTT	CASSFPAGGANTEAFF
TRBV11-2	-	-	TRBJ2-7	TGTGCCAGCAGCTTCCGAGCAGGCGAGCAGTACTTC	CASSFRAGEQYF
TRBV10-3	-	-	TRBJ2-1	TGTGCCATCAGTGAGGCCCCAGGGCACTACAATGAGCAGTTCTTC	CAISEAPGHYNEQFF
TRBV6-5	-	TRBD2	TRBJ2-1	TGTGCCAGCAGCCTTACTAGCGGCGCCTACAATGAGCAGTTCTTC	CASSLTSGAYNEQFF
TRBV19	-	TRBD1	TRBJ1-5	TGTGCCAGTAGAGCTGTGACAGGGAGTCATCAGCCCCAGCATTTT	CASRAVTGSHQPQHF
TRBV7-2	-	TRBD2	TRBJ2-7	TGTGCCAGCAGCTTTAGCCCGGTTAGCGGGGGAGAGCAGTACTTC	CASSFSPVSGGEQYF
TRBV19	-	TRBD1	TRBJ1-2	TGTGCCAGTAGTCCGGGACAGATCACTTTGTGCTTC	CASSPGQITLCF
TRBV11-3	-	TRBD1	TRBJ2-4	TGTGCCAGCAGCACCGTGGCAGGGGGTCGGGGAAACATTCAGTACTTC	CASSTVAGGRGNIQYF
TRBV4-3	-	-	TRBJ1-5	TGCGCCAGCAGCCAGGGACTAGGGATTAATCAGCCCCAGCATTTT	CASSQGLGINQPQHF
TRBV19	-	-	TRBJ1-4	TGTGCCAGTAGTATGAGGGGGAGCGGCACTAATGAAAAACTGTTTTTT	CASSMRGSGTNEKLFF
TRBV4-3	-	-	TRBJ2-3	TGCGCCAGCAGCCAAGTAGAGGGGGGGTGGGGCGGAGATACGCAGTATTTT	CASSQVEGGWGGDTQYF
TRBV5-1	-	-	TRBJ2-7	TGCGCCAGCAGCTTGGGACAGAACCGTCCCGACGAGCAGTACTTC	CASSLGQNRPDEQYF
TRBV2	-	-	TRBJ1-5	TGTGCCAGCAGTGAGGCAGGCCTCAATCAGCCCCAGCATTTT	CASSEAGLNQPQHF
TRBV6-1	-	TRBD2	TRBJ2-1	TGTGCCAGCAGTGCGGGACTAGCGGGGGATTCTTGTGAGCAGTTCTTC	CASSAGLAGDSCEQFF
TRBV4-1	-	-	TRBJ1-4	TGCGCCAGCAGCCAACAGGGCGTAGTAGGTGAAAAACTGTTTTTT	CASSQQGVVGEKLFF
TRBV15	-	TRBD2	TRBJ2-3	TGTGCCACCAGCAGAGGCGGGGGAACCACAGATACGCAGTATTTT	CATSRGGGTTDTQYF
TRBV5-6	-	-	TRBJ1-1	TGTGCCAGCAGCTTGACGGGGGTGAACACTGAAGCTTTCTTT	CASSLTGVNTEAFF
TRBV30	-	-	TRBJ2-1	TGTGCCTGGAATTTAAACAATGAGCAGTTCTTC	CAWNLNNEQFF
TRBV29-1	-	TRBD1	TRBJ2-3	TGCAGCGTAGAACGGGATTCAGGGGGCCCAGATACGCAGTATTTT	CSVERDSGGPDTQYF
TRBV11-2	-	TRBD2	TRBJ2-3	TGTGCCAGCAGCCCCCTAGCGGGTTCCACAGATACGCAGTATTTT	CASSPLAGSTDTQYF
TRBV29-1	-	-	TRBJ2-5	TGCAGCGCAATACCGGGACAAGAGACCCAGTACTTC	CSAIPGQETQYF
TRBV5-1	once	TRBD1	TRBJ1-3	TGCGCCAGCAGCTTGTGGGACAGGGTGAGCTCTGGAAACACCATATATTTT	CASSLWDRVSSGNTIYF
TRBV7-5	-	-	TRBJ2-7	TGTGTCAGAAGCTTAGGAGGGTGCCTTGAGCAGTACTTC	CVRSLGGCLEQYF
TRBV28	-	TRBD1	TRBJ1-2	TGTGCCAGCAGACGACAGGGATATGGCTACACCTTC	CASRRQGYGYTF
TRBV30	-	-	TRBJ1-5	TGTGCCTGGAGAGGAGAGAAGGAGAATCAGCCCCAGCATTTT	CAWRGEKENQPQHF
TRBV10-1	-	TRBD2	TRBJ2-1	TGCGCCAGCAGTGAGACCACTAGCGGGGACAATGAGCAGTTCTTC	CASSETTSGDNEQFF
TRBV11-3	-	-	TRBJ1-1	TGTGCCAGCAGCGCACAGCAGAACACTGAAGCTTTCTTT	CASSAQQNTEAFF